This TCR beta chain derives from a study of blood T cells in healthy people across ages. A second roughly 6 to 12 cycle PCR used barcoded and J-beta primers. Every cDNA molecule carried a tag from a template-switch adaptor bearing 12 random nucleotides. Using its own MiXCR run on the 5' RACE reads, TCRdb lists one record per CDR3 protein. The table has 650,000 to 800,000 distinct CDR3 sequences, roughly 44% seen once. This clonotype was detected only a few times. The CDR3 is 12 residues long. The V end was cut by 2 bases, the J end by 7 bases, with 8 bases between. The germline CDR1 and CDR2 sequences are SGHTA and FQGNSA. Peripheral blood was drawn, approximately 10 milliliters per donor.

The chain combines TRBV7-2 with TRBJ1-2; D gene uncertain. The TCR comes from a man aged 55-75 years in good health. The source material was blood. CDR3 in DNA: TGTGCCAGCAGCTTAAAGTTTGGTGGCTACACCTTC. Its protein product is CASSLKFGGYTF.